Shown below are 29 T cell receptor beta chains from a single sample sequenced in a study of CD8 T cells in ankylosing spondylitis. In TCRdb, the 5' RACE reads were re-called with MiXCR into one record per CDR3 protein. The repertoire has fewer than 130,000 distinct CDR3 sequences, more than 20% of them found once; the top ten carry about 12%. The specimen sequenced was synovial fluid, either unsorted or a sorted T cell fraction (not recorded which). Receptor source: a male donor with ankylosing spondylitis.

The J gene is TRBJ2-3, the V gene TRBV6-5; no definite D call. V was clipped by 2 bases and J by 4 bases, with 7 bases between them. This CDR3 has 13 residues. In germline, CDR1 is MNHEY, CDR2 SVGAGI. The CDR3 is CASSYVSSDTQYF. The CDR3 coding sequence is TGTGCCAGCAGTTACGTCAGCTCAGATACGCAGTATTTT.

There are a few counts of this clonotype. J is TRBJ1-2 and V is TRBV20-1; 7 nucleotides line up with TRBD1. From germline, CDR1 is DFQATT and CDR2 SNEGSKA (reference sequence). Trimming removed 3 bases from V and 7 bases from J; junction bases left unmatched: 8. The CDR3 extends over 13 amino acids. The CDR3 DNA reads TGCAGTGCTAGGATAATGGCAGGGGGTGGCTACACCTTC. This translates into CSARIMAGGGYTF.

V usage is TRBV14 and J usage is TRBJ1-2, with 10 bases lining up with TRBD1. In germline, CDR1 is SGHDN, CDR2 FVKESK. The CDR3 has 16 residues. The junction had 9 bases not matched to a gene; V was cut back by 4 bases and J by 4 bases. In DNA, the CDR3 is TGTGCCAGCAGCCCAGTGACAGGGGGCGCTGGCTATGGCTACACCTTC. It yields the protein CASSPVTGGAGYGYTF.

This clonotype was seen a handful of times. The J gene is TRBJ1-5, the V gene TRBV11-2; 9 positions match TRBD1. CDR3 length: 16 residues. Germline CDR1 and CDR2: SGHAT and FQNNGV. With V trimmed by 5 bases and J by 1 base, 6 bases remained unmatched. The CDR3 nucleotides read TGTGCCAGCAGCCCCGGGACAGGGTTGAGCAATCAGCCCCAGCATTTT. Translated, it gives CASSPGTGLSNQPQHF.

The rearrangement links TRBV15 to TRBJ2-7; maybe TRBD1 (5 bases). The V gene lost 2 bases and the J gene lost 4 bases, with 18 bases spanning the gap. The CDR3 sequence is 16 residues long. CDR1 is LNHNV and CDR2 is YYDKDF in the germline V gene (reference sequence). The CDR3 region has the DNA TGTGCCACCAGCAGACCTCGGACATCGGGCCCATACGAGCAGTACTTC. Translation gives CATSRPRTSGPYEQYF. Using reference TRBV15 and TRBJ2-7 for the parts outside the CDR3, the full variable domain is DAMVIQNPRYQVTQFGKPVTLSCSQTLNHNVMYWYQQKSSQAPKLLFHYYDKDFNNEADTPDNFQSRRPNTSFCFLDIRSPGLGDTAMYLCATSRPRTSGPYEQYFGPGTRLTVT.

The chain carries TRBV5-1 and TRBJ1-1; unclear D gene. Germline V lookup: CDR1 SGHRS, CDR2 YFSETQ. This CDR3 contains 15 residues. V lost 1 base and J 4 bases, leaving 14 bases between the germline ends. The CDR3 here is CASSLKREVATEAFF. The DNA of the CDR3 is TGCGCCAGCAGCTTGAAAAGGGAGGTGGCCACTGAAGCTTTCTTT. The full variable domain, with the rest looked up from reference TRBV5-1 and TRBJ1-1, is KAGVTQTPRYLIKTRGQQVTLSCSPISGHRSVSWYQQTPGQGLQFLFEYFSETQRNKGNFPGRFSGRQFSNSRSEMNVSTLELGDSALYLCASSLKREVATEAFFGQGTRLTVV.

The rearrangement joins TRBV20-1 to TRBJ2-3; D remains unclear. The CDR3 is 14 residues long. Germline CDR1 and CDR2: DFQATT and SNEGSKA (reference sequence). Trimming shortened V by 1 base and J by 1 base, and 9 bases separated the two germline ends. The CDR3 spells CSARVALGTDTQYF. CDR3 nucleotides: TGCAGTGCTAGAGTAGCTCTGGGCACAGATACGCAGTATTTT.

This clonotype was recorded at least ten times. J is TRBJ2-7 and V is TRBV19; the D gene is possibly TRBD2 (6 bases). The CDR3 consists of 14 residues. Trimming removed 4 bases from V and 3 bases from J, with 13 bases in between. Germline V lookup: CDR1 LNHDA, CDR2 SQIVND (reference sequence). CDR3: CASSNGGGLYEQYF. CDR3 coding DNA: TGTGCCAGTAGTAATGGGGGAGGCCTCTACGAGCAGTACTTC.

This clonotype was counted a few times. The chain uses TRBV12-3 or TRBV12-4 and TRBJ1-2; D is unclear. Trimming shortened V by 8 bases and J by 5 bases, and 9 bases separated the two germline ends. The CDR3 has 11 amino acids. CDR3 coding DNA: TGTGCCAGCTCGGGAGCTTATGGCTACACCTTC. Translation: CASSGAYGYTF.

This clonotype was counted ten times or more. The gene calls are TRBV7-6 and TRBJ2-7; no definite D call. Germline loops: CDR1 SGHVS, CDR2 FNYEAQ. The CDR3 has 13 residues. Trimming cost V 0 bases and J 1 base, with 4 bases left between them. The CDR3 DNA reads as TGTGCCAGCAGCTTAGCAAGGTCCTACGAGCAGTACTTC. Protein: CASSLARSYEQYF.

This clonotype has a handful of counts. The gene calls are TRBV3-1 and TRBJ2-3, with D unclear. The CDR3 has 17 amino acids. V gave up 0 bases and J gave up 3 bases, with 16 bases separating them. Per germline, CDR1 LGHDT and CDR2 YNNKEL (reference sequence). CDR3 residues: CASSQDNQLGLTDTQYF. The CDR3 DNA reads TGTGCCAGCAGCCAAGATAATCAGCTAGGATTGACAGATACGCAGTATTTT.

V usage is TRBV20-1 and J usage is TRBJ2-2; D is unresolved. V dropped 3 bases and J dropped 4 bases, with 12 bases sitting between them. The CDR3 runs to 14 residues. Germline-derived CDR1 and CDR2 are DFQATT and SNEGSKA (reference sequence). CDR3 loop: CSASLPWGTGELFF. The CDR3 DNA follows: TGCAGTGCTAGTTTACCCTGGGGCACCGGGGAGCTGTTTTTT.

The V and J genes are TRBV19 and TRBJ2-6; 9 nucleotides line up with TRBD1. The junction had 5 bases not matched to a gene; V was cut back by 5 bases and J by 0 bases. Per germline, CDR1 LNHDA and CDR2 SQIVND (reference sequence). The CDR3 consists of 17 residues. For the CDR3, the DNA is TGTGCCAGTAGTCAGGGACAGGGTCCCTCTGGGGCCAACGTCCTGACTTTC. Its translation is CASSQGQGPSGANVLTF.

There are many counts of this clonotype. This rearrangement joins TRBV29-1 to TRBJ2-7, with D possibly matching TRBD1 (6 bases). Trimming stripped 4 bases from V and 9 bases from J, with 13 bases between. CDR3 length: 11 amino acids. Per germline, CDR1 SQVTM and CDR2 ANQGSEA. The CDR3 sequence is CSVVQGGGQYV. CDR3 DNA sequence: TGCAGCGTTGTACAGGGTGGTGGGCAGTACGTC.

V usage is TRBV5-6 and J usage is TRBJ2-1; weak D call: TRBD1 (6 bases). The CDR3 extends over 15 amino acids. The V and J ends lost 2 bases and 3 bases respectively, with 12 bases between them. Germline CDR1 and CDR2: SGHDT and YYEEEE. The CDR3 DNA reads TGTGCCAGCAGCTTTCAGGGGTGGGACTACAATGAGCAGTTCTTC. Its translation is CASSFQGWDYNEQFF. The variable domain in full, with the rest retrieved from reference TRBV5-6 and TRBJ2-1, is DAGVTQSPTHLIKTRGQQVTLRCSPKSGHDTVSWYQQALGQGPQFIFQYYEEEERQRGNFPDRFSGHQFPNYSSELNVNALLLGDSALYLCASSFQGWDYNEQFFGPGTRLTVL.

The chain joins TRBV5-1 to TRBJ2-5; TRBD2 agrees at 9 bases. Germline loops: CDR1 SGHRS, CDR2 YFSETQ. The length of the CDR3 is 15 residues. The V gene end was trimmed by 0 bases and the J gene end by 5 bases; junction bases not matched to a gene: 5. The DNA of the CDR3 is TGCGCCAGCAGCTTGGAAGCGGGAGGACGGGAGACCCAGTACTTC. Protein sequence: CASSLEAGGRETQYF. The complete variable domain, with remaining parts taken from reference TRBV5-1 and TRBJ2-5, reads KAGVTQTPRYLIKTRGQQVTLSCSPISGHRSVSWYQQTPGQGLQFLFEYFSETQRNKGNFPGRFSGRQFSNSRSEMNVSTLELGDSALYLCASSLEAGGRETQYFGPGTRLLVL.

This clonotype appeared many times. CDR3 sequence: CASSLGLRSNEQFF. CDR3 nucleotides: TGTGCCAGCAGCTTAGGTCTCCGGAGCAATGAGCAGTTCTTC. The rearrangement uses TRBV7-2 and TRBJ2-1; D is undetermined. Trimming removed 1 base from V and 6 bases from J, with 10 bases in between. The germline CDR1 and CDR2 sequences are SGHTA and FQGNSA. CDR3 length: 14 residues.

The genes are TRBV7-9 and TRBJ2-2, with D perhaps TRBD1 (5 bases). V lost 4 bases and J 1 base, leaving 10 bases between the germline ends. CDR3 size: 15 residues. Germline assignment: CDR1 SEHNR and CDR2 FQNEAQ (reference sequence). The chain's CDR3 is CASSSRVGNTGELFF. CDR3 DNA sequence: TGTGCCAGCAGCTCCAGGGTAGGGAACACCGGGGAGCTGTTTTTT.

A few counts support this clonotype. The rearrangement joins TRBV3-1 to TRBJ2-3; D uncertain. This CDR3 comprises 13 residues. The V and J ends lost 4 bases and 7 bases respectively, with 12 bases between them. Germline CDR1 reads LGHDT; CDR2 reads YNNKEL (reference sequence). The CDR3 reads CASSPVVQNTQYF. DNA for the CDR3: TGTGCCAGCAGCCCTGTGGTACAGAATACGCAGTATTTT.

This clonotype came up a few times. The chain joins TRBV12-3 or TRBV12-4 to TRBJ1-5; tentative D call: TRBD1 (5 bases). V was trimmed by 3 bases and J by 0 bases, leaving 12 bases between them. The CDR3 runs 16 residues. The CDR3 nucleotides read TGTGCCAGCAGTTTCTCCAGGGCCTTTAGCAATCAGCCCCAGCATTTT. This codes for CASSFSRAFSNQPQHF.

Many counts were recorded for this clonotype. V is TRBV12-3 or TRBV12-4 and J is TRBJ2-2; a weak D match, TRBD1 (5 bases). The CDR3 spans 13 residues. V gave up 6 bases and J gave up 6 bases, with 11 bases separating them. The CDR3 here is CASRPEGAGELFF. The CDR3 region has the DNA TGTGCCAGCAGGCCAGAAGGGGCCGGGGAGCTGTTTTTT.

The V and J genes are TRBV6-1 and TRBJ2-5; 7 bases match TRBD2. Germline V CDR1 and CDR2: MNHNS, SASEGT. After removal of 6 bases from V and 3 bases from J, the junction contained 4 bases not matched to a gene. The CDR3 runs to 13 residues. CDR3 DNA sequence: TGTGCCAGCAGATTCAGCGGGAAAGAGACCCAGTACTTC. It yields the protein CASRFSGKETQYF.

The chain links TRBV15 to TRBJ1-1; no definite D call. This CDR3 contains 15 residues. The germline V and J ends were trimmed by 6 bases and 0 bases, with 14 bases remaining between them. Per the germline V gene, CDR1 is LNHNV and CDR2 is YYDKDF (reference sequence). CDR3 DNA: TGTGCCACCAGGGCTCAATGGACGATGAACACTGAAGCTTTCTTT. Protein: CATRAQWTMNTEAFF.

The CDR3 region has the DNA TGTGCCAGCAGCTTGGTACCGATTGGAACTGAAGCTTTCTTT. It yields the protein CASSLVPIGTEAFF. The V gene is TRBV5-6, the J gene TRBJ1-1; D ambiguous. Trimming took 0 bases from V and 5 from J, leaving 11 bases between them. This CDR3 has 14 residues. In germline, CDR1 is SGHDT, CDR2 YYEEEE. The variable domain in full, with the rest retrieved from reference TRBV5-6 and TRBJ1-1, is DAGVTQSPTHLIKTRGQQVTLRCSPKSGHDTVSWYQQALGQGPQFIFQYYEEEERQRGNFPDRFSGHQFPNYSSELNVNALLLGDSALYLCASSLVPIGTEAFFGQGTRLTVV.

The chain joins TRBV29-1 to TRBJ2-7; D possibly corresponds to TRBD2 (5 bases). Germline values: CDR1 SQVTM, CDR2 ANQGSEA. The CDR3 loop spans 12 amino acids. Trimming took 3 bases from V and 9 from J, leaving 15 bases between them. CDR3 coding DNA: TGCAGCGTTGATGGTAGAGGGTCTGGGCAGTACTTC. Encoded protein: CSVDGRGSGQYF.

This clonotype was seen more than once but under ten times. The chain combines TRBV5-5 with TRBJ1-2, with 9 nucleotides matching TRBD1. This CDR3 is built from 16 residues. Germline assignment: CDR1 SGHKS and CDR2 YYEKEE (reference sequence). The V and J ends lost 4 bases and 1 base, in that order; junction bases with no gene match: 8. CDR3 region: CASSTGTGRGNYGYTF. CDR3 bases: TGTGCCAGCAGCACCGGGACAGGGCGAGGTAACTATGGCTACACCTTC.

The chain is built from TRBV7-9 and TRBJ2-1; TRBD2 might be the D (6 bases). Germline CDR1 reads SEHNR; CDR2 reads FQNEAQ (reference sequence). The CDR3 has 16 residues. Trimming pared 2 bases from V and 4 bases from J, leaving 15 bases between. This chain's CDR3 is CASSLRLGGAYNEQFF. CDR3 DNA sequence: TGTGCCAGCAGCTTACGCTTAGGCGGGGCATACAATGAGCAGTTCTTC.

V is TRBV12-3 or TRBV12-4 and J is TRBJ1-3; unclear D gene. The CDR3 spans 15 residues. V was pared by 6 bases and J by 4 bases, with 16 bases between. The chain's CDR3 is CASRVATAGGNTIYF. The CDR3 nucleotides are TGTGCCAGCAGAGTAGCCACTGCGGGAGGAAACACCATATATTTT.

A few counts support this clonotype. The chain joins TRBV5-1 to TRBJ1-5; D is perhaps TRBD1 (5 bases). The CDR3 is 15 amino acids. V was cut by 0 bases and J by 4 bases, with 11 bases left in between. In germline, CDR1 is SGHRS, CDR2 YFSETQ. CDR3 in DNA: TGCGCCAGCAGCTTGGAGGGGACGGGGAATCAGCCCCAGCATTTT. Amino acids: CASSLEGTGNQPQHF.